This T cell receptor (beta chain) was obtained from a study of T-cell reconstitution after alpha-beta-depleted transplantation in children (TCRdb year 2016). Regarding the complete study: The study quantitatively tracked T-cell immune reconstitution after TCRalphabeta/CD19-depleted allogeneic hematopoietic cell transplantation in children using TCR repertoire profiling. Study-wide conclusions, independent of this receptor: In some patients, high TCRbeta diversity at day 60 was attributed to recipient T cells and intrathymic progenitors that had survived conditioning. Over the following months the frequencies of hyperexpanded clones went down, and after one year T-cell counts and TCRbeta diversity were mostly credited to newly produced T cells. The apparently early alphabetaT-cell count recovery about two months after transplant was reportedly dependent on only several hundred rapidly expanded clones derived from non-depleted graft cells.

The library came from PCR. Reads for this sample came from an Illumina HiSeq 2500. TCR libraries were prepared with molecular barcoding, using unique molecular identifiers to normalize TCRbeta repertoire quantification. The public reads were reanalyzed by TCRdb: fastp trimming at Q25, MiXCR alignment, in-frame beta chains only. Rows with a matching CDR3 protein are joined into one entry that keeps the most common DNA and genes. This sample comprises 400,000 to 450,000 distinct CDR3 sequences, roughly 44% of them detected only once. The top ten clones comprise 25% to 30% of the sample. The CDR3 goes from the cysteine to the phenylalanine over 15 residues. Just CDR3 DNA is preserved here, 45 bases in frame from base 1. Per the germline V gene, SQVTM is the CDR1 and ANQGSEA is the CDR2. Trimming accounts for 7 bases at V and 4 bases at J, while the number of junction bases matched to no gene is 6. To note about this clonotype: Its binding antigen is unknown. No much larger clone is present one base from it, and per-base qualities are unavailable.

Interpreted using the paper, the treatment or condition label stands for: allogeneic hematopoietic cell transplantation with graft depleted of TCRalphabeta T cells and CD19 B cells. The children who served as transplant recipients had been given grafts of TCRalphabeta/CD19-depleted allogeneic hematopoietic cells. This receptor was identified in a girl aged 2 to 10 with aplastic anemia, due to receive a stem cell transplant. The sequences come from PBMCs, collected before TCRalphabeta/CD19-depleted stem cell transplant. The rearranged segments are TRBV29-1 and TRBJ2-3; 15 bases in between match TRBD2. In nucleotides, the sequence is TGCAGCGGACGGACTAGCGGGAGGGTCCCAGATACGCAGTATTTT. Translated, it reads CSGRTSGRVPDTQYF.